The present TCR beta chain was sequenced within a study of blood T cell repertoires in COVID-19. Whole-study context: Sources were T cells, B-cell-depleted T cells, or PBMCs; the material itself was cDNA or gDNA.

The protocol was immunoSEQ multiplex PCR, while the TCRdb copy is restricted to in-frame clones and leaves out a portion. The sample records 200,000 to 300,000 clones, more than 80% being singletons. The V and J ends lost 8 bases and 4 bases, in that order; junction bases with no gene match: 13. CDR1 and CDR2 (germline): MNHNY, SVGAGI (reference sequence). The CDR3 has 16 residues. Seattle patient enrollment occurred during active infection, with longitudinal follow-up thereafter. The specimen was peripheral blood. V is TRBV6-6 and J is TRBJ1-4; 7 positions match TRBD1. This receptor was identified in a woman aged 80 or over with COVID-19, enrolled during active disease. This CDR3 reads CASGRQGTSYNEKLFF. DNA of the CDR3: TGTGCCAGCGGAAGACAGGGTACTTCCTATAATGAAAAACTGTTTTTT.